These 20 T cell receptor beta chains were all obtained from the same sample, sequenced in a study of regulatory T cells in long-lasting Graves disease. TCR beta libraries were built with iRepertoire HTBI primers and Arm-PCR of CDR3 regions. TCRdb redid the calling of the multiplex PCR reads with MiXCR, one entry per CDR3 protein. The repertoire holds under 800,000 distinct CDR3 sequences, with 15% to 20% as singletons. The time point here: newly diagnosed GD, antithyroid drugs for less than 3 months. PBMC-extracted RNA yielded the TCR library. These sequences were also reported in another study, on T cells in Graves' hyperthyroidism and ophthalmopathy.

Source: peripheral blood mononuclear cells (PBMCs), taken at new diagnosis, from a patient treated with antithyroid drugs. The receptors shown here come from a woman in her twenties or thirties with Graves disease.

This clonotype was picked up many times. The chain is built from TRBV28 and TRBJ2-3, with D perhaps TRBD1 or TRBD2 (5 bases each). The CDR3 contains 17 residues. The germline CDR1 and CDR2 sequences are MDHEN and SYDVKM. The ends were cut back, 6 bases at V and 1 base at J, with 20 bases in the middle. The CDR3 DNA reads as TGTGCCAGCAGAGGGAGATCTCGGGGCCAACGCACAGATACGCAGTATTTT. Amino acids: CASRGRSRGQRTDTQYF.

The genes are TRBV27 and TRBJ2-2; no firm D call. With 0 bases removed from V and 0 bases from J, the gap between germline ends came to 11 bases. This CDR3 comprises 17 residues. Germline-derived CDR1 and CDR2 are MNHEY and SMNVEV (reference sequence). CDR3 in amino acids: CASSLSWSVANTGELFF. The CDR3 nucleotides are TGTGCCAGCAGTTTATCGTGGAGCGTAGCGAACACCGGGGAGCTGTTTTTT.

There are many counts of this clonotype. The chain employs TRBV27 and TRBJ2-3; tentatively, D is TRBD1 (5 bases). This CDR3 contains 12 residues. Germline V lookup: CDR1 MNHEY, CDR2 SMNVEV (reference sequence). Trimming took off 8 bases at V and 10 bases at J, with 16 bases between the two ends. The CDR3 is CASARQLHAQYF. The CDR3 bases are TGTGCCAGCGCTCGACAGCTACATGCGCAGTATTTT.

The V call is TRBV3-1, the J call TRBJ2-7; the match to TRBD2 covers 8 bases. Germline lookup yields CDR1 LGHDT and CDR2 YNNKEL (reference sequence). The CDR3 length is 15 residues. V shed 3 bases and J 5 bases; nucleotides not matched to a gene: 9. CDR3 sequence: CASSHSSGTRHEQYF. The CDR3 DNA is TGTGCCAGCAGCCATTCTTCCGGGACTAGGCACGAGCAGTACTTC.

The chain uses TRBV4-1 and TRBJ2-5; 7 bases agree with TRBD2. The CDR3 totals 15 residues. The germline gives CDR1 MGHRA, CDR2 YSYEKL. Trimming took 4 bases from V and 4 from J; bases not matched to a gene: 9. The CDR3 sequence is CASSPGWGTTETQYF. The CDR3 bases are TGCGCCAGCAGCCCCGGTTGGGGGACTACAGAGACCCAGTACTTC.

This clonotype was detected many times. The chain uses TRBV18 and TRBJ2-1; TRBD2 matches at 10 bases. The germline V gene has CDR1 KGHSH and CDR2 LQKENI. J gave up 10 bases and V 6 bases, and 12 bases lay outside the gene matches. CDR3 length: 15 residues. CDR3 nucleotide sequence: TGTGCCAGCTCCGCCCCAGCGGGAGGGCCCGGGGAGCAGTTCTTC. Its protein is CASSAPAGGPGEQFF. The variable domain in full, completed from reference TRBV18 and TRBJ2-1, reads NAGVMQNPRHLVRRRGQEARLRCSPMKGHSHVYWYRQLPEEGLKFMVYLQKENIIDESGMPKERFSAEFPKEGPSILRIQQVVRGDSAAYFCASSAPAGGPGEQFFGPGTRLTVL.

The V and J genes are TRBV18 and TRBJ1-4; D remains ambiguous. Trimming shortened V by 5 bases and J by 6 bases, and 16 bases separated the two germline ends. The CDR3 is 15 residues long. The germline CDR1 and CDR2 sequences are KGHSH and LQKENI. The CDR3 protein is CASSSDRGLYEKLFF. The CDR3 nucleotides are TGTGCCAGCTCATCGGACCGCGGGCTATATGAAAAACTGTTTTTT.

The chain is built from TRBV7-9 and TRBJ2-2; 10 bases are shared with TRBD1. CDR3 size: 18 residues. V was clipped by 6 bases and J by 5 bases; unmatched bases: 15. The V gene's germline CDR1 is SEHNR and CDR2 FQNEAQ (reference sequence). CDR3 protein: CASRDAFTGTGETGELFF. CDR3 bases: TGTGCCAGCAGGGACGCATTTACCGGGACAGGGGAAACCGGGGAGCTGTTTTTT. Based on the CDR3 plus reference TRBV7-9 and TRBJ2-2, the full variable domain is DTGVSQNPRHKITKRGQNVTFRCDPISEHNRLYWYRQTLGQGPEFLTYFQNEAQLEKSRLLSDRFSAERPKGSFSTLEIQRTEQGDSAMYLCASRDAFTGTGETGELFFGEGSRLTVL.

This clonotype has just a few counts. V is TRBV2 and J is TRBJ2-1; no reliable D call. This CDR3 contains 13 residues. CDR1 and CDR2 from the germline V gene are SNHLY and FYNNEI. V was shortened by 8 bases and J by 8 bases, with 16 bases between the two germline ends. The CDR3 DNA follows: TGTGCCAGCCGGAATTATTCCATCGATGAGCAGTTCTTC. Residues: CASRNYSIDEQFF.

The sample holds many counts of this clonotype. The chain is built from TRBV2 and TRBJ2-1; 8 nucleotides align to TRBD2. The V segment lost 6 bases and the J segment 6 bases; nucleotides outside the gene matches: 4. CDR1 is SNHLY, CDR2 FYNNEI, per germline. The CDR3 consists of 13 residues. The CDR3: CASRRTSRNEQFF. CDR3 coding DNA: TGTGCCAGCAGACGGACTAGCCGCAATGAGCAGTTCTTC.

Turning to this clonotype: This may be a read error, as it is one base from a much larger clone. This chain connects TRBV11-2 to TRBJ2-7; TRBD2 matches at 7 bases. The length of the CDR3 is 18 residues. Germline V lookup: CDR1 SGHAT, CDR2 FQNNGV. Trimming cost V 0 bases and J 0 bases; bases outside gene matches: 11. The CDR3 coding sequence is TGTGCCAGCAGCTTAGAGCAGCCCAGGCGGGGGAGCTCCTACGAGCAGTACTTC. It specifies CASSLEQPRRGSSYEQYF.

This clonotype was seen a handful of times. The chain couples TRBV5-1 to TRBJ2-1; D call uncertain. Germline loops: CDR1 SGHRS, CDR2 YFSETQ. V was shortened by 1 base and J by 2 bases, with 10 bases between the two germline ends. This CDR3 has 15 amino acids. The CDR3 region is CASSLRDFTYNEQFF. The CDR3 region has the DNA TGCGCCAGCAGCTTGCGCGACTTTACCTACAATGAGCAGTTCTTC.

Many counts were recorded for this clonotype. The rearrangement joins TRBV10-3 to TRBJ1-1; D remains ambiguous. The CDR3 extends over 13 amino acids. The ends were cut back, 2 bases at V and 1 base at J, with 5 bases in the middle. Germline-derived CDR1 and CDR2 are ENHRY and SYGVKD. In DNA form, the CDR3 reads TGTGCCATCAGTGAGGCGGGGAACACTGAAGCTTTCTTT. Translating gives CAISEAGNTEAFF.

This clonotype appeared many times. This rearrangement joins TRBV27 to TRBJ1-1; D might be TRBD1 (5 bases). V lost 4 bases to trimming and J lost 0 bases, with 18 bases between them. The germline V gene has CDR1 MNHEY and CDR2 SMNVEV (reference sequence). The CDR3 runs 17 residues. CDR3 sequence: CASSSPTGPLMNTEAFF. CDR3 nucleotide sequence: TGTGCCAGCAGTTCCCCGACGGGACCCCTCATGAACACTGAAGCTTTCTTT.

J is TRBJ2-1 and V is TRBV7-9; D is uncertain. Trimming left V 10 bases short and J 1 base short, with 14 bases between. The CDR3 spans 14 residues. Germline V lookup: CDR1 SEHNR, CDR2 FQNEAQ (reference sequence). Here the CDR3 reads CAISPGASYNEQFF. CDR3 DNA: TGTGCCATCTCCCCCGGCGCTTCCTACAATGAGCAGTTCTTC.

The J gene is TRBJ1-2, the V gene TRBV24-1; D gene ambiguous. Trimming pared 5 bases from V and 4 bases from J, leaving 7 bases between. Germline V gene lookup returns CDR1 KGHDR and CDR2 SFDVKD. The CDR3 has 12 residues. CDR3 loop: CATSAGSYGYTF. The CDR3 nucleotides read TGTGCCACCAGTGCAGGAAGCTATGGCTACACCTTC.

This clonotype appeared many times. The chain carries TRBV30 and TRBJ2-1, with a possible D match to TRBD2 (5 bases). Germline CDR1 and CDR2: GTSNPN and SVGIG (reference sequence). Trimming removed 0 bases from V and 7 bases from J, with 10 bases in between. The CDR3 is made up of 13 amino acids. The CDR3 sequence is CAWSVLRGNEQFF. The CDR3 bases are TGTGCCTGGAGTGTACTACGAGGGAATGAGCAGTTCTTC. The variable domain in full, completed from reference TRBV30 and TRBJ2-1, reads SQTIHQWPATLVQPVGSPLSLECTVEGTSNPNLYWYRQAAGRGLQLLFYSVGIGQISSEVPQNLSASRPQDRQFILSSKKLLLSDSGFYLCAWSVLRGNEQFFGPGTRLTVL.

This clonotype was counted only a few times. The chain has TRBV7-2 and TRBJ2-3; 7 positions match TRBD2. Germline V gene sequence: CDR1 SGHTA, CDR2 FQGNSA. With 4 bases clipped from V and 2 bases from J, the junction kept 12 bases outside the gene matches. The CDR3 length is 17 residues. This CDR3 is CASSYLVGSGDTDTQYF. CDR3 sequence (DNA): TGTGCCAGCAGCTACCTAGTGGGGAGCGGGGACACAGATACGCAGTATTTT.

Turning to this clonotype: A read error may produce the germline difference seen at one junction end. The V gene is TRBV12-3 or TRBV12-4, the J gene TRBJ2-7; D call uncertain. The CDR3 is 12 amino acids. CDR3: CASSSERKTPMF. The DNA of the CDR3 is TGTGCCAGCAGTTCGGAAAGGAAGACCCCCATGTTC.

A few counts support this clonotype. The chain uses TRBV5-5 and TRBJ2-7; possible D gene TRBD1, 6 bases. V gave up 5 bases and J gave up 2 bases, with 17 bases separating them. Per the germline V gene, CDR1 is SGHKS and CDR2 is YYEKEE (reference sequence). The CDR3 contains 15 residues. CDR3 region: CASRRDTTTAYEQYF. The CDR3 DNA sequence: TGTGCCAGCAGAAGGGACACCACAACAGCCTACGAGCAGTACTTC.